This T cell receptor beta chain was identified during a study of CD8 T cells in ankylosing spondylitis (dated by TCRdb to the late 2010s). Describing the broader study: The study set out to find disease-linked TCR variants by profiling T cell receptor beta repertoires in ankylosing spondylitis patients and healthy donors. Samples of peripheral blood were taken, and for ankylosing spondylitis patients, synovial fluid was collected as well. In total, the full study cohort was made up of 95 to 110 healthy donors and approximately 24 ankylosing spondylitis patients. Broad study findings and their caveats: A CD8+ phenotype was shown by the disease-linked clones, which were found at relatively low frequencies in peripheral blood. Some of the motif variants had been reported before in the synovial fluid and blood of reactive arthritis patients, a finding that suggests common disease-initiation mechanisms. A TCR beta motif of about 8 highly homologous amino acid variants appeared characteristic of blood from ankylosing spondylitis patients. The disease-linked clones were reported to be significantly enriched in matched synovial fluid samples from ankylosing spondylitis patients.

Sequencing instrument: Illumina HiSeq 2500. TCR beta libraries were prepared by quantitative 5'-RACE with molecular barcodes. The source study handled its data this way. A new computational method based on a probabilistic model of VDJ rearrangement was used to identify disease-linked TCR variants. TCRdb itself trimmed the public reads at Q25 with fastp, ran MiXCR and retained productive beta chains. Each entry is one CDR3 protein sequence, shown with its most common DNA and genes. The V and J calls were determined by TCRdb, not by the authors. This sample is represented by about 390,000 distinct CDR3 sequences; more than 20% of them were singletons. The ten biggest clones cover around 16% of the sample. The CDR3, cysteine through phenylalanine, is 15 amino acids long. Only CDR3 DNA remains: 45 bases, in frame from the first base. The V end loses 3 bases and the J end loses 3 bases, and a stretch of 14 bases separates them. The germline V gene provides CDR1 SGHRS and CDR2 YFSETQ.

This clonotype was seen more than once but under ten times. The antigen it recognizes is unknown. Base qualities are not at hand, and no much larger clone is one base apart. This chain joins TRBV5-1 to TRBJ2-3; the D gene remains uncertain. The sample comprised blood, either unsorted or a sorted T cell fraction (not recorded which). The source of this sequence is a male donor with ankylosing spondylitis. The bases read TGCGCCAGCAGCTGGGCGGCGCCTAGAACAGATACGCAGTATTTT. It translates to CASSWAAPRTDTQYF.